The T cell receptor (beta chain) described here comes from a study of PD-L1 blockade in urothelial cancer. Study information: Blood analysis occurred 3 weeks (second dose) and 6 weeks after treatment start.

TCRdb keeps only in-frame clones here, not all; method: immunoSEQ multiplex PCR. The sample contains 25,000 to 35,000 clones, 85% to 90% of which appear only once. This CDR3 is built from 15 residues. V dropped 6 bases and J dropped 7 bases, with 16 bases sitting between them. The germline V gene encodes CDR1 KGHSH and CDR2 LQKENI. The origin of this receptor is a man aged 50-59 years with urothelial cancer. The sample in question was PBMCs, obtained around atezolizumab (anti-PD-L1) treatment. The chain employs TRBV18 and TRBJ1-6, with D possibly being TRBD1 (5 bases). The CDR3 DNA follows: TGTGCCAGCTCCCTCTTGCAGGGAAACAATTCACCCCTCCACTTT. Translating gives CASSLLQGNNSPLHF.